This TCR beta chain was recovered during a study of cytomegalovirus exposure and HLA in healthy donors (dated by TCRdb to 2015 to 2018). In terms of the full investigation: In an earlier analysis of approximately 500 of the donors, approximately 260 Gb of sequence data and roughly 100 million unique TCR beta sequences from 150 million to 200 million T cells were reported. Roughly 300 gigabases of sequencing data and approximately 85 million unique TCR sequences were included in an early release covering around 650 HLA-typed donors. Of the roughly 420 genotyped donors, 65% to 90% were placed in the genetic ancestry cluster associated with self-reported Caucasian donors. The study aimed to test whether cataloging public T cell receptors could reveal signatures of past pathogen exposure. The study profiled the T cell repertoires of around 700 subjects by immunosequencing and related them to cytomegalovirus serostatus. In addition to the first cohort of around 670 subjects, a separate validation cohort of under 150 different subjects was used. High-throughput TCR immunosequencing, statistical association of individual TCRs with disease status, and machine learning were combined to predict cytomegalovirus infection status. To study patterns of TCR occurrence, a later analysis re-analyzed previously published TCR beta repertoires from hundreds of donors and added high-resolution HLA genotyping. Rather than drawing on any new phenotypic data, the later analysis identified candidate immune exposures from TCR beta sequences and the way those sequences occurred across donors. To decide whether each TCR beta V gene segment behaved as functional or pseudogenic, an earlier analysis of some 600 of the donors relied on high-throughput TCR beta sequencing. Donor age, sex, ethnicity and CMV serostatus were collected together with the repertoire data. A later genetic analysis used genome-wide SNP genotypes for about three fifths of the 666 donors, treating that subset as a discovery cohort. Every repertoire in the discovery cohort had been generated on one and the same sequencing platform. HLA typing covered class I and class II loci at four-digit resolution. The number of typed donors differed by locus: about 629-630 for A, B, C, DRB1 and DQB1; 522 for DQA1; around 610 for DPA1; and roughly 490 for DPB1. Roughly 5 DR-DQ haplotypes were handled as single units for association and clustering, since linkage in the cohort was strong. Among some 410 genotyped donors of the cohort, an average of approximately 240,000 unique TCR beta nucleotide sequences was sequenced per donor, of which about 19% were non-productive. What the research found in general, with its limitations: In a later genetic analysis, a missense DCLRE1C variant was associated with V-gene and J-gene trimming of TCR beta chains, and the association was replicated in an independent cohort. Across donors, most TCR sequences were observed very rarely, whereas some public TCRs were present in many individuals. Several of the top co-occurrence clusters appeared to be linked to parvovirus B19, influenza, CMV and Epstein-Barr virus, according to a later analysis. Some IMGT-functional V segments, including TRBV6-2 and TRBV6-3, could not be told apart with the 87-base-pair reads, so those segments were excluded. The cohort was sequenced for TCR beta chains only, and without alpha or paired-chain data the features that could be detected were limited. A few of the identified cytomegalovirus-associated TCR beta chains were confirmed in vitro to be specific for cytomegalovirus antigens. An earlier analysis of approximately 570 of the donors showed that most TCR beta V segments appeared in productive rearrangements either about 90% or about 30% of the time, which broadly matched IMGT annotations. Correlated functional status among segregating V segments might be attributable to linkage disequilibrium, but an unknown experimental factor could not be ruled out. According to a later analysis, TCR association rates differed among HLA loci, with DRB1 alleles showing the most associated TCRs and HLA-C alleles showing the fewest. The presence/absence analyses assumed that sequencing depth was roughly uniform across donors, and that assumption may not be true. The study listed around 160 TCR beta chains as associated with cytomegalovirus. A further reported finding was that TCR beta sequences accurately predicted the HLA-A and HLA-B alleles for most subjects in the first cohort. It was suggested by the authors that the approach could potentially be generalized to other disease states and immunological phenotypes. The sequencing pipeline was judged likely to have produced a cluster of highly shared sequence variants as a technical artifact. The classifier was reported to diagnose cytomegalovirus status with high specificity and sensitivity in both the original and validation cohorts. Because counts were too low, around 17 rarely observed V segments, including chromosome 9 orphons, were left out of the earlier analysis of a few hundred of the donors. A later analysis found that most CMV-associated TCR beta chains appeared HLA-restricted, with HLA associations seemingly driven largely by CMV exposure. A later analysis found that HLA-associated TCR beta chains were more clonally expanded and had lower generation probabilities than equally common non-associated chains. At a false discovery rate of 0.05, a later analysis linked 15,000 to 20,000 TCR beta sequences to specific HLA alleles. CMV serostatus was the only immune exposure information available for the cohort. Strong co-occurrence of HLA alleles, especially DR and DQ, made assigning TCR associations to individual alleles difficult. In a later genetic analysis, fewer N-insertions in productive TCRs were reported among donors in an Asian-associated ancestry cluster than the approximately 670-donor mean. HLA typing was unavailable for some donors at each locus, so association tests used only the typed subset.

In total, more than 500 healthy bone marrow donors made up the cohort. At the time of sampling, all cohort members were nominally healthy, though unrecorded immune exposures were likely present. The donor tested CMV seropositive, placing the donor among the 290 or so seropositive members of the cohort. Every donor gave a peripheral blood sample, and the peripheral blood mononuclear cells from that sample were used for TCR beta sequencing. The Qiagen DNeasy Blood Extraction Kit was used to extract genomic DNA from the blood cell samples. Concerning this clone: Its antigen target is currently unknown. Per-nucleotide qualities are absent, and no much larger clonotype sits a single base away.

The CDR3 runs 20 amino acids, cysteine and phenylalanine included. Only the CDR3 part of the read is kept: 60 bases, read in frame from the first base. CDR1 and CDR2 are read off the germline V gene as MDHEN and SYDVKM. V and J are truncated by 4 bases and 2 bases respectively, leaving an intervening sequence of 26 bases. The library was prepared using the immunoSEQ multiplex PCR assay. A mixture of 60 forward primers for TCR Vbeta segments and 13 reverse primers for TCR Jbeta segments was used in the multiplex PCR. A multiplex PCR assay on genomic DNA amplified the CDR3 region of rearranged TCR beta genes. Amplified TCR beta libraries were sequenced as 87-base-pair reads on the Illumina HiSeq System. On the authors' methods: A later analysis counted some 74 million unique TCR beta chains across the 640 or so repertoires, and roughly 10 million of these chains were shared by at least two donors. Raw reads were error-corrected and collapsed into unique sequences by a nearest-neighbor algorithm in which closely related sequences were merged to remove PCR and sequencing errors. V, D and J gene segments were assigned by aligning CDR3 sequences to IMGT reference sequences. For a sequence to be retained, at least a six-nucleotide match to both a V gene segment and a J gene segment was required. A rearrangement counted as productive if the CDR3 had no stop codons and remained in frame with V and J, and every other rearrangement counted as non-productive. CDR3 was defined according to IMGT convention as the region running from the second conserved V-encoded cysteine to the conserved J-encoded phenylalanine. Sequences without an unambiguous match to a single V gene segment were excluded from the earlier analysis of about 640 of the donors. In an earlier analysis of 587 of the donors, a V segment was called functional when productive rearrangements were above 56.7%, and segregating when the standard deviation between donors exceeded 5%. To diagnose cytomegalovirus status from the catalog of TCR beta chain sequences, a statistical classification framework was built. In a later analysis, V and J genes were assigned by comparing TCR nucleotide sequences against IMGT/GENE-DB human TR gene sequences. In a later analysis, CDR3 sequences and most-parsimonious VDJ recombination scenarios were assigned using the TCRdist pipeline. In a later analysis, each TCR beta chain was defined by its CDR3 amino acid sequence together with its V-gene family, and reads without a unique V-gene family were excluded. As a way to deal with suspected cross-contamination and a sequencing artifact, a later analysis dropped 500 to 700 nucleotide sequences that were highly shared and had low generation probability. A later analysis calculated a clonal expansion index for each public chain from normalized within-repertoire ranks of inferred template counts. In a later analysis, generation probabilities were computed using a VDJ recombination model fitted to out-of-frame rearrangements, and the results were checked against IGoR. A later analysis scored TCR-TCR, TCR-HLA and TCR-CMV co-occurrence with hypergeometric tests, applying a repertoire-size bias correction to TCR pairs. In a later analysis, false discovery rates were estimated by permuting HLA or CMV assignments 20 times. A later analysis grouped co-occurring TCRs with DBSCAN, adding TCRdist sequence similarity when clustering within HLA-allele-positive subsets. Repertoires with fewer than 30,000 or more than 120,000 public chains were left out of co-occurrence clustering, as were five repertoires with anomalous nucleotide sharing. Not all clones reach the TCRdb copy of this immuneACCESS table, which keeps in-frame sequences only. Checked studies attribute under half of the gap to unresolved V genes and leave the rest unexplained. The D gene and trimming were derived from the DNA, and the V and J assignments and clone size from that table. The sample profile shows approximately 100,000 clones; around 82% of them were found once. The ten most abundant clones make up 10% to 13% of the sample.

This receptor chain uses TRBV28 and TRBJ2-2; matching of 7 bases hints at TRBD2 as the D gene. The origin of this receptor is a woman between 18 and 29 years old in good health and CMV-seropositive. The sample comprised PBMCs. The CDR3 is CASSSLGRWGASGNTGELFF. At the DNA level, the sequence is TGTGCCAGCAGTTCCCTTGGCCGTTGGGGGGCTAGCGGTAACACCGGGGAGCTGTTTTTT.